The clone carrying this T cell receptor (beta chain) turned up a few times. Some clones are missing from TCRdb's copy, which holds only in-frame ones; the method was immunoSEQ multiplex PCR. This table holds 30,000 to 45,000 clones, 92% found once. The data stem from a study of T cell changes during pregnancy in multiple sclerosis. Trimming removed 2 bases at V and 1 base at J, with 11 bases between. The CDR3 is 15 amino acids. Germline CDR1 reads SGHTA; CDR2 reads FQGNSA. The receptor comes from a female donor with multiple sclerosis, enrolled in a pregnancy study. The sample consisted of CD4+ T cells from peripheral blood mononuclear cells, taken after pregnancy. The chain joins TRBV7-2 to TRBJ1-1; unclear D gene. The CDR3 here is CASSLMAGENTEAFF. The CDR3 DNA sequence: TGTGCCAGCAGCTTAATGGCAGGTGAGAACACTGAAGCTTTCTTT.